These 5 T cell receptor beta chains share one sample of origin, sequenced in a study of blood T cells in healthy people across ages. Using a J-beta primer mix together with a sample-barcoded 5' primer, a second PCR was run for roughly 6 to 12 cycles. TCRdb reprocessed the 5' RACE reads via MiXCR and lists one record per CDR3 protein. The data hold roughly 1 million distinct CDR3 sequences, with 20% to 25% observed a single time. This same sample was also taken into another study, of T cells of mothers and their children.

The specimen sequenced was blood. Receptor source: a girl aged 2 to 9 in good health.

This clonotype has just a few counts. V and J are TRBV5-1 and TRBJ2-1; perhaps D is TRBD1 or TRBD2 (5 bases each). This CDR3 comprises 19 residues. Germline V gene lookup returns CDR1 SGHRS and CDR2 YFSETQ. V was cut by 5 bases and J by 0 bases, with 24 bases left in between. The CDR3 coding sequence is TGCGCCAGCAGATCCGGGACCGCCCGACAGACCCTCTCCTACAATGAGCAGTTCTTC. This encodes CASRSGTARQTLSYNEQFF.

The J gene is TRBJ1-4, the V gene TRBV5-1; the D gene is possibly TRBD1 (6 bases). The CDR3 has 16 residues. V was clipped by 0 bases and J by 8 bases, with 17 bases between them. CDR1 is SGHRS and CDR2 is YFSETQ in the germline V gene. The CDR3 reads CASSLAGTTGSEKLFF. The DNA for the CDR3 is TGCGCCAGCAGCTTGGCCGGGACGACAGGCAGCGAAAAACTGTTTTTT.

Of note for this clonotype: A junction boundary mismatches the germline segment, possibly from a read error. V is TRBV5-6 and J is TRBJ1-1; 9 bases line up with TRBD1. The CDR3 sequence is 15 residues long. Per the germline V gene, CDR1 is SGHDT and CDR2 is YYEEEE. CDR3 nucleotides: TGTGCCAGCAGGGAACCGGGACAGGGAAGAACTGAAGCTTCCTTT. Its protein product is CASREPGQGRTEASF.

This clonotype was seen more than once but under ten times. The chain joins TRBV6-1 to TRBJ2-7; 8 bases are shared with TRBD1. CDR1 is MNHNS, CDR2 SASEGT, per germline. The CDR3 sequence is 17 residues long. V trimming: 0 bases; J trimming: 4 bases; junction bases outside the gene matches: 11. CDR3 region: CASSEAPGQGSTYEQYF. The CDR3 DNA is TGTGCCAGCAGTGAAGCGCCCGGACAGGGTTCGACTTACGAGCAGTACTTC.

The chain is built from TRBV5-1 and TRBJ1-1; a weak D match, TRBD1 (5 bases). The V end was cut by 3 bases, the J end by 5 bases, with 17 bases between. The CDR3 runs 15 residues. The germline gives CDR1 SGHRS, CDR2 YFSETQ. This chain's CDR3 is CASSSPGTGGTEAFF. In nucleotides, the CDR3 is TGCGCCAGCAGCTCCCCCGGGACGGGGGGTACTGAAGCTTTCTTT.